These 17 T cell receptor beta chains were sequenced from one sample in a study of identical twins. TCRdb itself ran the 5' RACE reads through MiXCR, one entry per CDR3 protein. This table has around 250,000 distinct CDR3 sequences, 5.5% to 7.5% appearing once. These sequences were also reported in another study, on T cells expressing NK-cell markers.

The sample comprised CD8+ T cells sorted from blood. The receptors were sampled from a young woman in good health.

The chain joins TRBV6-1 to TRBJ2-5; D possibly corresponds to TRBD1 (5 bases). CDR3 length equals 15 residues. Looked up from germline, CDR1 is MNHNS and CDR2 is SASEGT. Trimming cost V 7 bases and J 5 bases, with 20 bases left between them. The CDR3 DNA follows: TGTGCCAGCAATCACGTTACAGGTCATTGGGAGACCCAGTACTTC. It yields the protein CASNHVTGHWETQYF.

This clonotype appeared a few times. A junction boundary mismatches the germline segment, possibly from a read error. The chain is built from TRBV7-7 and TRBJ2-1; 9 bases line up with TRBD1. CDR3 length: 15 amino acids. Per the germline V gene, CDR1 is SSHAT and CDR2 is FNYEAQ (reference sequence). The CDR3 DNA reads as TGTGCTAGCAGCTATGGGACAGGGTCCTTAAGAGAGCAGTTCTTC. Amino acid sequence: CASSYGTGSLREQFF.

This CDR3 is CASSSSTGTGHYEQYF. CDR3 sequence (DNA): TGTGCCAGCAGCTCATCAACCGGGACAGGGCACTACGAGCAGTACTTC. The rearrangement links TRBV7-2 to TRBJ2-7, with 9 positions matching TRBD1. Germline loops: CDR1 SGHTA, CDR2 FQGNSA. The length of the CDR3 is 16 residues. The V gene end was trimmed by 4 bases and the J gene end by 3 bases; junction bases not matched to a gene: 10.

This clonotype was picked up many times. The chain combines TRBV4-1 with TRBJ2-3, with TRBD2 identical over 7 bases. CDR1 and CDR2 (germline): MGHRA, YSYEKL. The CDR3 spans 17 residues. J lost 5 bases, V lost 0 bases, and 11 bases had no gene match. The CDR3 is CASSQDPRAGVEDTQYF. Here the CDR3 DNA reads TGCGCCAGCAGCCAAGATCCGAGGGCGGGGGTAGAAGATACGCAGTATTTT.

This clonotype has just a few counts. The chain recombines TRBV5-1 with TRBJ1-1; D might be TRBD1 (5 bases). Germline CDR1 SGHRS, CDR2 YFSETQ. V was trimmed by 4 bases and J by 1 base, leaving 14 bases between them. The CDR3 contains 15 residues. The CDR3 DNA sequence: TGCGCCAGCAGCGTTGCGGGACTTCCGAACACTGAAGCTTTCTTT. Translation: CASSVAGLPNTEAFF.

Details on this clonotype: The junction does not match germline at one end; this may be a read error. The gene calls are TRBV6-4 and TRBJ1-5; D remains ambiguous. There are 13 residues in the CDR3. Per the germline V gene, CDR1 is MRHNA and CDR2 is SNTAGT. The CDR3 DNA follows: TGTGCCAACAGTGACTCACCCAATCAGCCCCAGCATTTT. This sequence encodes CANSDSPNQPQHF.

This clonotype was found a few times. The chain combines TRBV10-1 with TRBJ2-5, with D unresolved. V was pared by 1 base and J by 5 bases, with 8 bases between. The CDR3 contains 13 residues. Germline lookup yields CDR1 WNHNN and CDR2 SYGVQD (reference sequence). The DNA of the CDR3 is TGCGCCAGCAGTGAGTTGGTGGGGGAGACCCAGTACTTC. Encoded protein: CASSELVGETQYF.

The gene calls are TRBV12-3 or TRBV12-4 and TRBJ1-1; D perhaps matches TRBD1 (5 bases). The CDR3 consists of 15 residues. V shed 6 bases and J shed 4 bases, with 18 bases lying between them. CDR3 sequence (DNA): TGTGCCAGCAGCCCAAGCGGGGGATTTGTCACTGAAGCTTTCTTT. It translates to CASSPSGGFVTEAFF.

In the case of this clonotype: One base away lies a much larger clone, so this may be a sequencing read error. This chain links TRBV29-1 with TRBJ2-3, with D possibly being TRBD2 (7 bases). The CDR3 has 16 residues. Germline CDR1 and CDR2: SQVTM and ANQGSEA. The CDR3 here is CSVDGGPPRSTETQYF. CDR3 sequence (DNA): TGCAGCGTTGACGGGGGGCCACCCCGATCCACAGAAACGCAGTATTTT.

The chain employs TRBV20-1 and TRBJ2-7, with D possibly TRBD1 on 6 matching bases. This CDR3 region has 15 residues. V lost 6 bases, J lost 3 bases, and 21 bases lay in between. Germline loops: CDR1 DFQATT, CDR2 SNEGSKA (reference sequence). Here the CDR3 reads CSAQIPGSGDYEQYF. CDR3 bases: TGCAGTGCGCAAATTCCCGGGTCAGGGGACTACGAGCAGTACTTC.

This clonotype has at least ten counts. The rearrangement links TRBV5-1 to TRBJ1-1, with TRBD1 as a possible D gene (6 bases). The germline CDR1 and CDR2 sequences are SGHRS and YFSETQ. V gave up 5 bases and J gave up 2 bases, with 13 bases separating them. There are 14 residues in the CDR3. The CDR3 region has the DNA TGCGCCAGCAGGTGGCAGGGGTCCAACACTGAAGCTTTCTTT. It specifies CASRWQGSNTEAFF.

This clonotype was counted only a few times. A much larger clone lies a single base off, so this may be a read error. The CDR3 bases are TGTGCCAGCAGTTTAATGACTGAAGCTTTCTTT. It translates to CASSLMTEAFF. The rearrangement links TRBV12-3 or TRBV12-4 to TRBJ1-1; D gene uncertain. The V end was cut by 2 bases, the J end by 5 bases, with 3 bases between. This CDR3 spans 11 amino acids.

V and J are TRBV15 and TRBJ2-3; no reliable D call. Germline CDR1 reads LNHNV; CDR2 reads YYDKDF (reference sequence). This CDR3 has 12 residues. The V end was cut by 1 base, the J end by 6 bases, with 5 bases between. The CDR3 protein is CATSRVADTQYF. Written as DNA, the CDR3 is TGTGCCACCAGCAGAGTTGCGGATACGCAGTATTTT.

The V gene is TRBV9, the J gene TRBJ2-3; D unclear. This CDR3 is built from 15 residues. V lost 0 bases to trimming and J lost 2 bases, with 10 bases between them. CDR1 SGDLS and CDR2 YYNGEE come from the germline V gene. CDR3 sequence: CASSVDGSPTDTQYF. CDR3 bases: TGTGCCAGCAGCGTAGACGGGTCTCCCACAGATACGCAGTATTTT.

The genes are TRBV13 and TRBJ2-1; no firm D call. CDR3 length equals 16 residues. The V end lost 3 bases, the J end lost 0 bases, and 12 bases lay between the germline ends. Germline V gene lookup returns CDR1 PRHDT and CDR2 FYEKMQ (reference sequence). CDR3 region: CASSFQTASSYNEQFF. CDR3 bases: TGTGCCAGCAGCTTCCAGACCGCCAGCTCCTACAATGAGCAGTTCTTC.

This chain uses TRBV7-9 with TRBJ1-1; D is ambiguous. The V and J ends lost 2 bases and 1 base respectively, with 5 bases between them. Per the germline V gene, CDR1 is SEHNR and CDR2 is FQNEAQ (reference sequence). The CDR3 loop spans 13 amino acids. The CDR3 DNA sequence: TGTGCCAGCAGCTTATGGGCGAACACTGAAGCTTTCTTT. It is translated as CASSLWANTEAFF.

This clonotype was seen more than once but under ten times. The J gene is TRBJ1-6, the V gene TRBV9, with a possible D match to TRBD1 (5 bases). This CDR3 is built from 14 residues. CDR1 SGDLS and CDR2 YYNGEE come from the germline V gene. Trimming shortened V by 4 bases and J by 9 bases, and 14 bases separated the two germline ends. CDR3 region: CASSPGGIGSPLHF. In DNA, the CDR3 is TGTGCCAGCAGCCCCGGGGGTATAGGTTCACCCCTCCACTTT.